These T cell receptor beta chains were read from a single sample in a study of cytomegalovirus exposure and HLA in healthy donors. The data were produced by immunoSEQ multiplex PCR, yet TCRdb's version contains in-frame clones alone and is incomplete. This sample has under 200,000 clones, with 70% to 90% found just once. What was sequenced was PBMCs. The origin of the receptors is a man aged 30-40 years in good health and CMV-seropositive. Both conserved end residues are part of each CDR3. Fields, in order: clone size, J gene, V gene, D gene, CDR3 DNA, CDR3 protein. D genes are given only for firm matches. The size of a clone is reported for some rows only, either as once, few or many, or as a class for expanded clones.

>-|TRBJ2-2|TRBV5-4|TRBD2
TGTGCCAGCAGCTTGGATCTAGCGGGAGGGCCTGAGCTGTTTTTT
CASSLDLAGGPELFF
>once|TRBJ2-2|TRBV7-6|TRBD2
TGTGCCAGCAGCTTACCTGAGGGACTAGCGGGAGTTTTGGACACCGGGGAGCTGTTTTTT
CASSLPEGLAGVLDTGELFF
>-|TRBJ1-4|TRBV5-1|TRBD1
TGCGCCAGCAGCTTTGGGACAGCTAATGAAAAACTGTTTTTT
CASSFGTANEKLFF
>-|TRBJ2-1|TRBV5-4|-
TGTGCCAGCAGCTCACAGGCGGGACACAATGAGCAGTTCTTC
CASSSQAGHNEQFF
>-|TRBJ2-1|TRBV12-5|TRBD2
TGTGCTAGTGGTTGGGGGAGGGGTTACAATGAGCAGTTCTTC
CASGWGRGYNEQFF
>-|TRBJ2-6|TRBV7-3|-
TGTGCCAGCAGCTTAACGTCGGGGTTTAGGGCCAACGTCCTGACTTTC
CASSLTSGFRANVLTF
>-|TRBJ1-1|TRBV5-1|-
TGCGCCAGCAGCTTGGGGGGCTGGGACACTGAAGCTTTCTTT
CASSLGGWDTEAFF
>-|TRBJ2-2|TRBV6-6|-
TGTGCCAGCAGAAGCGGTAGCGGTCCCGCCGGGGAGCTGTTTTTT
CASRSGSGPAGELFF
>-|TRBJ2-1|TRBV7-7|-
TGTGCTAGCAGCTTAGATCTAGGTTCCTACAATGAGCAGTTCTTC
CASSLDLGSYNEQFF
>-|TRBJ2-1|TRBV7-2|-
TGTGCCAGCAGCTTAGCCGGGACTGAGAATGAGCAGTTCTTC
CASSLAGTENEQFF
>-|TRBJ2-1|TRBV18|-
TGTGCCAGCTTAACGGACAGGGAGGGCTACAATGAGCAGTTCTTC
CASLTDREGYNEQFF
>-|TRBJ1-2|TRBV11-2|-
TGTGCCAGCAGCTTGGAGGGGTATGGCTACACCTTC
CASSLEGYGYTF
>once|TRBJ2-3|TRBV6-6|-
TGTGCCAGCAGTTACTCTCCTCGGGCAGATACGCAGTATTTT
CASSYSPRADTQYF
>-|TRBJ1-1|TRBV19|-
TGTGCCAGTAGTGCCGGACTCGGGAACACTGAAGCTTTCTTT
CASSAGLGNTEAFF
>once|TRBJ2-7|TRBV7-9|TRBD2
TGTTCCAGCAGCTCTCCCTCCGATCTAGCGGGAGGGAGCTACGAGCAGTACTTC
CSSSSPSDLAGGSYEQYF
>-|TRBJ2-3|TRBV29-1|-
TGCAGCGTTGAGGGGGCTACAGATACGCAGTATTTT
CSVEGATDTQYF
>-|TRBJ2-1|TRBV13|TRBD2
TGTGCCAGCAGCACTAGCGGGAGAAAGCTGAATGAGCAGTTCTTC
CASSTSGRKLNEQFF
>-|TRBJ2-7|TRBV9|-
TGTGCCAGCAGCCCCTGGGGGGAGAGAGGTCACGAGCAGTACTTC
CASSPWGERGHEQYF
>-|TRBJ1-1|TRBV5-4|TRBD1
TGTGCCAGCAGCCCAATGGACAGGCCGGGTGAAGCTTTCTTT
CASSPMDRPGEAFF
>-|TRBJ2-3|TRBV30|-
TGTGCCTGGAGTGTACTAGGCGGAAGCACAGATACGCAGTATTTT
CAWSVLGGSTDTQYF
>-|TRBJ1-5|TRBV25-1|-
TGTGCCAGCAGTGAATCTTCGGGGGGTAATTTCAATCAGCCCCAGCATTTT
CASSESSGGNFNQPQHF
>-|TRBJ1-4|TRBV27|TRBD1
TGTGCCAGCAGTTCCCCAAACAGGGGAGCTAATGAAAAACTGTTTTTT
CASSSPNRGANEKLFF
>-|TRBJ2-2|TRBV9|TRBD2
TGTGCCAGCAGCGTTACTAGCGGGAACACCGGGGAGCTGTTTTTT
CASSVTSGNTGELFF
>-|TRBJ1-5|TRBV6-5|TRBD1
TGTGCCAGCAGACCAGACAGGGGGCTAGGGCAGCCCCAGCATTTT
CASRPDRGLGQPQHF
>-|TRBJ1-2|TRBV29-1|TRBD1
TGCAGCGTTACATTGGTCACCCGGGACAGGGTCAGTAACTATGGCTACACCTTC
CSVTLVTRDRVSNYGYTF
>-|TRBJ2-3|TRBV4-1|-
TGCGCCAGCAGTCCCGGACTATTCCTAAGCACAGATACGCAGTATTTT
CASSPGLFLSTDTQYF
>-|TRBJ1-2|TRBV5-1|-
TGCGCCAGCAGCTTCTACCCCGCCCCTAACTATGGCTACACCTTC
CASSFYPAPNYGYTF
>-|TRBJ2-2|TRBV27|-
TGTGCCAGCAGTTTTCTGGCTTACACCGGGGAGCTGTTTTTT
CASSFLAYTGELFF
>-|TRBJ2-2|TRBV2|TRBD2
TGTGCCAGCAGTGACCCTAGCGGGAAAAACACCGGGGAGCTGTTTTTT
CASSDPSGKNTGELFF
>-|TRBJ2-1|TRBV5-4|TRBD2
TGTGCCAGCAGCTTGTCGGCTAGCGGGAGGGGGCTTACATGGAATGAGCAGTTCTTC
CASSLSASGRGLTWNEQFF
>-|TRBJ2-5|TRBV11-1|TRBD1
TGTGCCAGCAGCACGGAGACAGGGGTAGGAGAGACCCAGTACTTC
CASSTETGVGETQYF
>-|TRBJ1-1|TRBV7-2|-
TGTGCCAGCAGCTTAGGGGGCGGATTGGGTGAAGCTTTCTTT
CASSLGGGLGEAFF
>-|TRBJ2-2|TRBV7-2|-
TGTGCCAGCAGCCACCTCATCGGACTGTCGAACACCGGGGAGCTGTTTTTT
CASSHLIGLSNTGELFF
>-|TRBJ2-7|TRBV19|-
TGTGCCAGTAGTATGTCGACAGGTCCCTACGAGCAGTACTTC
CASSMSTGPYEQYF
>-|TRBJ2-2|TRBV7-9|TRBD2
TGTGCCAGCAGCTTTAAGAGACTAGCGGTTAACACCGGGGAGCTGTTTTTT
CASSFKRLAVNTGELFF
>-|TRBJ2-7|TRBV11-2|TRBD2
TGTGCCAGCAGCTTATCCCTAGCGGGAGGGCCCCACGAGCAGTACTTC
CASSLSLAGGPHEQYF
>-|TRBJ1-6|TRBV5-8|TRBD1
TGTGCCAGCAGCTTGGACAGGGGTGGCAATTCACCCCTCCACTTT
CASSLDRGGNSPLHF
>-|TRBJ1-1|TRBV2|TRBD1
TGTGCCAGCAGTGTACAGGGGAAGACTGAAGCTTTCTTT
CASSVQGKTEAFF
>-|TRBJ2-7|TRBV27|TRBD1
TGTGCCAGCAGTTACTCAGGGGGCGCCTCCTACGAGCAGTACTTC
CASSYSGGASYEQYF
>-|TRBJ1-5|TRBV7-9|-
TGTGCCAGCAGCTTTGGGGCGGGGCAGCCCCAGCATTTT
CASSFGAGQPQHF
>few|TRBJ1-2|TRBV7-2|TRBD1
TGTGCCAGCAGCTTACAGGGGGCGAATGGCTACACCTTC
CASSLQGANGYTF
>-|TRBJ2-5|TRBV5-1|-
TGCGCCAGCAGCTGGGCCGAGAGAGAGACCCAGTACTTC
CASSWAERETQYF
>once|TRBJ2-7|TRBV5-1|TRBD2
TGCGCCAGCAGCTGGGGGACTAGCTCCTACGAGCAGTACTTC
CASSWGTSSYEQYF
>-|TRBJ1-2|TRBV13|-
TGTGCCAGCAGCTCGCCAGGTCTCTATGGCTACACCTTC
CASSSPGLYGYTF
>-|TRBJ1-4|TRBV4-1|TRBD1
TGCGCCAGCAGCCATGGAGGGGGCCGAACTAATGAAAAACTGTTTTTT
CASSHGGGRTNEKLFF
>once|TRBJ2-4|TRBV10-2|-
TGCGCCAGCAGTGAGGATTGGGGGGGCTCCAACATTCAGTACTTC
CASSEDWGGSNIQYF
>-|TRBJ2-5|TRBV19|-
TGTGCCAGTAGTATAGCAAGTGGGCTTCAAGAGACCCAGTACTTC
CASSIASGLQETQYF
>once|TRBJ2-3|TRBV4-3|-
TGCGCCAGCAGCCAAGATTCCCCGGGGAGGACCACAGATACGCAGTATTTT
CASSQDSPGRTTDTQYF
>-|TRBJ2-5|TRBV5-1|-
TGCGCCAGCAGCTCTTCAACCGCCAGGGCTCAGGAGACCCAGTACTTC
CASSSSTARAQETQYF
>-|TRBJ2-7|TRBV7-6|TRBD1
TGTGCCAGCAGCTTAGGGGTAACAGGGGGCTCCTACGAGCAGTACTTC
CASSLGVTGGSYEQYF
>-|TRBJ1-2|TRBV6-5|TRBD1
TGTGCCACCAGACCCCACCGGGACAGGGGCCGCGACACCTTC
CATRPHRDRGRDTF
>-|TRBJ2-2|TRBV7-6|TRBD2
TGTGCCAGCAGCTTATTCGCGGGGGCGAACACCGGGGAGCTGTTTTTT
CASSLFAGANTGELFF
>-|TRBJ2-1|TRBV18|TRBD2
TGTGCCAGCTCACCCAGGACTAGCCTGCTTAATGAGCAGTTCTTC
CASSPRTSLLNEQFF
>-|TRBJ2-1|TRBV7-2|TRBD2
TGTGCCAGCAGCCGACGACTAGCGGGAGGGCCTTACAATGAGCAGTTCTTC
CASSRRLAGGPYNEQFF